One sample yielded the 16 T cell receptor beta chains listed below, sequenced in a study of CD8 T cells in Susac syndrome. Random hexamers were used to reverse transcribe the RNA input (about 0.45 to 1 ug). TCRdb processed the immunoSEQ multiplex PCR reads anew with MiXCR; each CDR3 protein has one entry. The sample lists some 200,000 distinct CDR3 sequences; approximately 95% were seen once. Sequenced: CD4+ T cells from PBMCs. The receptors come from a human donor with multiple sclerosis.

This clonotype was seen once. The chain combines TRBV20-1 with TRBJ1-2; D is ambiguous. The CDR3 extends over 13 amino acids. From germline, CDR1 is DFQATT and CDR2 SNEGSKA (reference sequence). V shed 0 bases and J shed 7 bases, with 12 bases lying between them. In nucleotides, the CDR3 is TGCAGTGCTAGAGATCTCAGATGGGGTGGCTACACCTTC. It encodes CSARDLRWGGYTF.

This sequence joins TRBV9 and TRBJ1-4; D gene ambiguous. CDR1 is SGDLS and CDR2 is YYNGEE in the germline V gene. The V and J ends lost 0 bases and 8 bases respectively, with 5 bases between them. There are 12 residues in the CDR3. As DNA, the CDR3 is TGTGCCAGCAGCGTAGCTGGGGAAAAACTGTTTTTT. Its translation: CASSVAGEKLFF.

This chain connects TRBV12-3 or TRBV12-4 to TRBJ2-7; 10 bases agree with TRBD2. This CDR3 spans 13 amino acids. J was trimmed by 0 bases and V by 11 bases; bases with no gene match: 4. The CDR3 loop reads CASGTSDSYEQYF. CDR3 nucleotides: TGTGCCTCCGGGACTAGCGACTCCTACGAGCAGTACTTC.

The rearrangement joins TRBV12-3 or TRBV12-4 to TRBJ2-5, with D tentatively TRBD2 (6 bases). Deletions cut 3 bases from V and 5 bases from J, with 7 bases between. This CDR3 is built from 12 residues. In DNA form, the CDR3 reads TGTGCCAGCAGTTTTGCGGGGGAGACCCAGTACTTC. This encodes CASSFAGETQYF.

This clonotype appeared a single time. The V call is TRBV11-2, the J call TRBJ1-1, with 9 bases fitting TRBD1. V lost 3 bases to trimming and J lost 0 bases; unmatched junction nucleotides: 17. Germline values: CDR1 SGHAT, CDR2 FQNNGV. The CDR3 has 20 residues. DNA of the CDR3: TGTGCCAGCAGCTTCGGTCCCGGGACTCGGGACAGGGTATTGAACACTGAAGCTTTCTTT. As protein: CASSFGPGTRDRVLNTEAFF.

This clonotype was detected only once. This chain uses TRBV20-1 with TRBJ1-5, with 7 bases identical to TRBD1. Germline-derived CDR1 and CDR2 are DFQATT and SNEGSKA (reference sequence). V shed 7 bases and J 4 bases; nucleotides not matched to a gene: 7. The CDR3 is made up of 13 amino acids. CDR3 bases: TGCAGTGTTAGCCGGGACAGAAATCAGCCCCAGCATTTT. Encoded protein: CSVSRDRNQPQHF.

The rearrangement links TRBV6-9 to TRBJ2-5; the D gene could be TRBD1 or TRBD2 (5 bases each). The CDR3 is 13 amino acids. Per germline, CDR1 MNHGY and CDR2 SVAAGI. V lost 3 bases and J 4 bases, leaving 9 bases between the germline ends. DNA for the CDR3: TGTGCCAGCAGTTACGGGGCAGCAGAGACCCAGTACTTC. Translation: CASSYGAAETQYF.

V usage is TRBV20-1 and J usage is TRBJ2-2; 14 nucleotides agree with TRBD2. Germline V CDR1 and CDR2: DFQATT, SNEGSKA (reference sequence). The V gene end was trimmed by 4 bases and the J gene end by 6 bases; junction bases not matched to a gene: 1. This CDR3 contains 14 residues. DNA of the CDR3: TGCAGTGCTAAGACTAGCGGGGGGGCCGGGGAGCTGTTTTTT. It specifies CSAKTSGGAGELFF.

V usage is TRBV3-1 and J usage is TRBJ1-2, with 9 nucleotides matching TRBD1. The CDR3 consists of 13 residues. Germline V lookup: CDR1 LGHDT, CDR2 YNNKEL (reference sequence). V lost 3 bases and J lost 5; bases outside the gene matches: 1. CDR3 bases: TGTGCCAGCAGCCACGGACAGGGGTATGGCTACACCTTC. This codes for CASSHGQGYGYTF. Full variable domain (outside the CDR3, taken from reference TRBV3-1 and TRBJ1-2): DTAVSQTPKYLVTQMGNDKSIKCEQNLGHDTMYWYKQDSKKFLKIMFSYNNKELIINETVPNRFSPKSPDKAHLNLHINSLELGDSAVYFCASSHGQGYGYTFGSGTRLTVV.

V usage is TRBV12-3 or TRBV12-4 and J usage is TRBJ1-1, with D unclear. V gave up 10 bases and J gave up 1 base, with 13 bases separating them. The CDR3 is made up of 13 amino acids. The CDR3 reads CATGAQENTEAFF. The CDR3, as DNA: TGTGCCACCGGAGCCCAAGAGAACACTGAAGCTTTCTTT.

The V gene is TRBV3-1, the J gene TRBJ2-3; TRBD2 matches 7 bases. J gave up 3 bases and V 4 bases, and 7 bases lay outside the gene matches. Germline V CDR1 and CDR2: LGHDT, YNNKEL (reference sequence). The CDR3 totals 15 residues. The CDR3 here is CASSPGLHPTDTQYF. CDR3 sequence (DNA): TGTGCCAGCAGCCCGGGACTACATCCGACAGATACGCAGTATTTT.

The chain is built from TRBV20-1 and TRBJ2-7, with a tentative D call TRBD2 (7 bases). This CDR3 has 12 amino acids. Trimming cost V 7 bases and J 9 bases, with 19 bases left between them. In germline, CDR1 is DFQATT, CDR2 SNEGSKA (reference sequence). CDR3 DNA: TGCAGTGTCTCGGGGGCGGGGGACCGGCAGTACTTC. Translating gives CSVSGAGDRQYF.

The chain carries TRBV2 and TRBJ2-1, with 10 bases fitting TRBD2. V was clipped by 7 bases and J by 10 bases; unmatched bases: 10. CDR1 and CDR2 from the germline V gene are SNHLY and FYNNEI. The length of the CDR3 is 14 residues. CDR3 bases: TGTGCCAGCAATGTGGGACTAGCGTCTGGGGAGCAGTTCTTC. Amino acid sequence: CASNVGLASGEQFF.

This clonotype was detected only once. The chain has TRBV3-1 and TRBJ1-2; TRBD1 matches at 11 bases. The J segment lost 6 bases and the V segment lost 2 bases, leaving 8 bases of the junction unmatched. There are 16 residues in the CDR3. Germline loops: CDR1 LGHDT, CDR2 YNNKEL (reference sequence). In DNA, the CDR3 is TGTGCCAGCAGCCAAACGTTCGGACAGGGGGCGCATGGCTACACCTTC. The encoded protein is CASSQTFGQGAHGYTF.

The chain carries TRBV20-1 and TRBJ2-5, with TRBD1 matching 9 bases. The CDR3 spans 15 residues. Germline V CDR1 and CDR2: DFQATT, SNEGSKA (reference sequence). V lost 1 base to trimming and J lost 5 bases; unmatched junction nucleotides: 8. The CDR3: CSARVQGAWGETQYF. In nucleotides, the CDR3 is TGCAGTGCTAGAGTACAGGGGGCATGGGGCGAGACCCAGTACTTC.

The V call is TRBV20-1, the J call TRBJ2-1; 9 bases map to TRBD1. With V trimmed by 0 bases and J by 4 bases, 7 bases remained unmatched. The CDR3 contains 16 residues. Germline V CDR1 and CDR2: DFQATT, SNEGSKA (reference sequence). CDR3 region: CSARDKTGGGYNEQFF. The CDR3 DNA is TGCAGTGCTAGAGATAAGACAGGGGGAGGTTACAATGAGCAGTTCTTC.